The rows below give T cell receptor beta chains drawn from one sample of a study of beta chain features in type 1 diabetes. Sequencing used immunoSEQ multiplex PCR; TCRdb keeps in-frame clones, though not all of them. The sample shows 150,000 to 200,000 clones, 6.5% to 8.5% of them seen only once. Sequencing was performed on central memory CD4+ T cells from blood. Source of these receptors: a woman aged 18-29 years with type 1 diabetes. Both conserved end residues are part of each CDR3. The D gene is left open where the match is weak. Not all rows give a size; the values are once, few, many and, for expanded clones, a class.

CDR3 length	V gene	D gene	J gene	clone size	CDR3 DNA	CDR3 protein
16	TRBV9	TRBD2	TRBJ2-5	.	TGTGCCAGCAGCGTAGGACTAGCGGGGGGGCTGGAGACCCAGTACTTC	CASSVGLAGGLETQYF
13	TRBV29-1	.	TRBJ2-7	.	TGCAGCGTAACAGAGGGTTACTCCTACGAGCAGTACTTC	CSVTEGYSYEQYF
20	TRBV18	.	TRBJ2-5	few	TGTGCCAGCTCACCACAGTTGCGGGGCAACCTACATAGCGACCAAGAGACCCAGTACTTC	CASSPQLRGNLHSDQETQYF
15	TRBV11-2	TRBD1	TRBJ2-2	few	TGTGCCAGCAGCCGAACCGGGACAGGGACCGGGGAGCTGTTTTTT	CASSRTGTGTGELFF
14	TRBV7-6	.	TRBJ2-7	.	TGTGCCAGCAGCTTAGACCCACAGCCGAACGAGCAGTACTTC	CASSLDPQPNEQYF
14	TRBV19	.	TRBJ1-2	few	TGTGCCAGTAGAAAGACAGGTGGTAACTATGGCTACACCTTC	CASRKTGGNYGYTF
13	TRBV5-4	.	TRBJ2-5	.	TGTGCCAGCACCCTGGAAACAGGCGGGACCCAGTACTTC	CASTLETGGTQYF
13	TRBV10-1	TRBD1	TRBJ1-1	.	TGCGCCAGCAGCCCCACGACAGGGACTGAAGCTTTCTTT	CASSPTTGTEAFF
16	TRBV19	TRBD2	TRBJ2-1	.	TGTGCCAGTAGTATAGAACTAGCGGGAGTCTACAATGAGCAGTTCTTC	CASSIELAGVYNEQFF
15	TRBV4-1	.	TRBJ2-5	.	TGCGCCAGCAGCCAAGACTTGGCCAGAGGCAAGACCCAGTACTTC	CASSQDLARGKTQYF
17	TRBV10-3	TRBD2	TRBJ2-1	.	TGTGCCATCAGTGTATCCGCCTTTAGCGGGAGGCTCCATGAGCAGTTCTTC	CAISVSAFSGRLHEQFF
15	TRBV9	TRBD1	TRBJ2-7	.	TGTGCCAGCAGCACCGGGACAGGGGAGGGCTACGAGCAGTACTTC	CASSTGTGEGYEQYF
15	TRBV28	TRBD1	TRBJ2-2	few	TGTGCCAGCAGTTTATCGTGGACAGGGCCCGGGGAGCTGTTTTTT	CASSLSWTGPGELFF
15	TRBV7-9	.	TRBJ2-1	few	TGTGCCAGCAGCCTTAATAGCGGTTCCTACAATGAGCAGTTCTTC	CASSLNSGSYNEQFF
15	TRBV9	TRBD1	TRBJ1-3	few	TGTGCCAGCAGCAGCGGGGTACAGGGGGCAAACACCATATATTTT	CASSSGVQGANTIYF
14	TRBV2	TRBD1	TRBJ1-5	few	TGTGCCAGCAGGGACAGGGATGGCAATCAGCCCCAGCATTTT	CASRDRDGNQPQHF
13	TRBV10-2	.	TRBJ1-1	few	TGCGCCAGCAGCTCGCTACAGGGTACTGAAGCTTTCTTT	CASSSLQGTEAFF
13	TRBV6-5	.	TRBJ1-6	.	TGTGCCAGCAGTAGCCGGGAGGACTCACCCCTCCACTTT	CASSSREDSPLHF
14	TRBV6-1	.	TRBJ1-1	few	TGTGCCAGCAGTGATCTTCGGGGGAACACTGAAGCTTTCTTT	CASSDLRGNTEAFF
13	TRBV18	TRBD1	TRBJ1-2	few	TGTGCCAGCTCACTCGGGACAGGGTTCGGCTACACCTTC	CASSLGTGFGYTF
13	TRBV7-2	TRBD1	TRBJ2-5	few	TGTGCCAGCAGCCGAGGGGGCGGCGAGACCCAGTACTTC	CASSRGGGETQYF
13	TRBV18	.	TRBJ2-2	few	TGTGCCAGCTCACCAATACCGGCCGGGGAGCTGTTTTTT	CASSPIPAGELFF
14	TRBV6-6	.	TRBJ2-1	few	TGTGCCAGCAGTTACGAGCTTACTCTAGCTGAGCAGTTCTTC	CASSYELTLAEQFF
16	TRBV28	TRBD1	TRBJ1-5	.	TGTGCCAGCAACCTAGGGGGCGGAGAGCGCAATCAGCCCCAGCATTTT	CASNLGGGERNQPQHF
15	TRBV4-3	TRBD1	TRBJ1-2	.	TGCGCCAGCAGCGGGAGGACAGGGGGGAACTATGGCTACACCTTC	CASSGRTGGNYGYTF
13	TRBV27	.	TRBJ1-5	.	TGTGCCAGCGGTCTGGACACCAATCAGCCCCAGCATTTT	CASGLDTNQPQHF
13	TRBV9	.	TRBJ2-5	few	TGTGCCAGCGGGCGGGGATCGCGAGAGACCCAGTACTTC	CASGRGSRETQYF
14	TRBV5-4	.	TRBJ1-1	many	TGTGCCAGCAGCATGAGGACAGCGAACACTGAAGCTTTCTTT	CASSMRTANTEAFF
14	TRBV4-3	TRBD1	TRBJ1-4	.	TGCGCCAGCAGCCGGGACAGCGGTAATGAAAAACTGTTTTTT	CASSRDSGNEKLFF
14	TRBV2	.	TRBJ2-3	few	TGTGCCAGCAGTCGGGGATTAGCGACAGATACGCAGTATTTT	CASSRGLATDTQYF
15	TRBV11-2	TRBD2	TRBJ2-2	.	TGTGCCAGCAGGTTCAGCGGGAGAAACACCGGGGAGCTGTTTTTT	CASRFSGRNTGELFF
14	TRBV7-9	TRBD1	TRBJ1-5	few	TGTGCCAGCAGCACGGGACAGACGAGCCAGCCCCAGCATTTT	CASSTGQTSQPQHF
12	TRBV28	TRBD1	TRBJ2-7	.	TGTGCCAGCAGTTTGACAGGGACAGTGCAGTACTTC	CASSLTGTVQYF
14	TRBV5-1	.	TRBJ2-1	few	TGCGCCAGCAGCTTCCAGGCCCAGGGGCGCGAGCAGTTCTTC	CASSFQAQGREQFF
15	TRBV7-2	TRBD2	TRBJ2-7	.	TGTGCCAGCAGCCGAACTAGCGGGAGTTACTGGGAGCAGTACTTC	CASSRTSGSYWEQYF
11	TRBV20-1	.	TRBJ2-5	.	TGCAGTGCTAGATGGCGGCGAGAGCAGTACTTC	CSARWRREQYF
13	TRBV30	TRBD1	TRBJ1-4	.	TGTGCCTGGGACAGGGGCTCGAGCGAAAAACTGTTTTTT	CAWDRGSSEKLFF
13	TRBV7-9	TRBD1	TRBJ1-6	.	TGTGCCAGCAGCCTTCAGGGGGATTCACCCCTCCACTTT	CASSLQGDSPLHF
15	TRBV9	.	TRBJ2-3	.	TGTGCCAGCAGCGCTATGACTCGAGCTACAGATACGCAGTATTTT	CASSAMTRATDTQYF
16	TRBV11-3	TRBD2	TRBJ2-7	.	TGTGCCAGCAGCTTTACGCGGACTAGCGGGAGCTACGAGCAGTACTTC	CASSFTRTSGSYEQYF
14	TRBV5-1	.	TRBJ1-3	.	TGCGCCAGCAGCCCGGACTACTCTGGAAACACCATATATTTT	CASSPDYSGNTIYF
15	TRBV5-3	TRBD1	TRBJ2-1	.	TGTGCCAGAAGCTTGATCAGGGGGACCTACAATGAGCAGTTCTTC	CARSLIRGTYNEQFF
14	TRBV19	.	TRBJ1-2	few	TGTGCCAGTAGTATAGACCGTGGGGCTCGCGGCTACACCTTC	CASSIDRGARGYTF
14	TRBV6-5	.	TRBJ1-1	.	TGTGCCAGCAGTTACATTGGACAGAACACTGAAGCTTTCTTT	CASSYIGQNTEAFF
15	TRBV6-6	TRBD1	TRBJ2-6	.	TGTGCCAGCAGATTAGGGGGCACTGGGGCCAACGTCCTGACTTTC	CASRLGGTGANVLTF
15	TRBV18	TRBD2	TRBJ2-3	few	TGTGCCAGCTCACCATTAGCGGGGGGCACAGATACGCAGTATTTT	CASSPLAGGTDTQYF
13	TRBV25-1	TRBD1	TRBJ1-1	few	TGTGCCAGCAGTGACAGGGGGCTTACTGAAGCTTTCTTT	CASSDRGLTEAFF
14	TRBV6-6	.	TRBJ2-7	few	TGTGCCAGCAGCATACAGGAGGGGCCAAACGAGCAGTACTTC	CASSIQEGPNEQYF
15	TRBV7-2	.	TRBJ2-1	.	TGTGCCAGCAGCTTAGCGCTAGCCGGAGGGAGTGAGCAGTTCTTC	CASSLALAGGSEQFF
14	TRBV7-2	.	TRBJ2-7	few	TGTGCCAGCAGCTTTTGGCAGGACTCCTACGAGCAGTACTTC	CASSFWQDSYEQYF
18	TRBV23-1	.	TRBJ1-1	.	TGCGCCAGCAGGCCCTCGAGGACTCCCACGTGTGGGAACACTGAAGCTTTCTTT	CASRPSRTPTCGNTEAFF
14	TRBV30	TRBD1	TRBJ2-1	.	TGTGCCTGGAGTACAGGGGGCGCCTACAATGAGCAGTTCTTC	CAWSTGGAYNEQFF
14	TRBV11-2	TRBD1	TRBJ1-2	.	TGTGCCAGCAGCCTAGGGGACAGGGACGACGGCTACACCTTC	CASSLGDRDDGYTF
15	TRBV18	.	TRBJ1-2	few	TGTGCCAGCTCACCGACATATGGGTCTAACTATGGCTACACCTTC	CASSPTYGSNYGYTF
14	TRBV19	TRBD1	TRBJ2-7	few	TGTGCCAGTTCCATCAAACAGGGGGCAAGGGAGCAGTACTTC	CASSIKQGAREQYF
14	TRBV5-1	.	TRBJ2-4	few	TGCGCCAGCAGCTTGGATGAGGGTAAAAACATTCAGTACTTC	CASSLDEGKNIQYF
14	TRBV29-1	.	TRBJ1-1	.	TGCAGCGTTGAAGTTACACGGAGAGGCACTGAAGCTTTCTTT	CSVEVTRRGTEAFF
13	TRBV2	TRBD1	TRBJ1-2	.	TGTGCCAGCAGGGGTCAGGGGGCGGATGGCTACACCTTC	CASRGQGADGYTF
15	TRBV5-4	TRBD2	TRBJ2-7	few	TGTGCCAGCAGCTTGGAAACGGGACTATCTGGCGAGCAGTACTTC	CASSLETGLSGEQYF
18	TRBV5-4	TRBD2	TRBJ2-2	.	TGTGCCAGCAGCTTGTCGATAGCGGGACTGCCGGACACCGGGGAGCTGTTTTTT	CASSLSIAGLPDTGELFF